Below, one TCR beta chain is given with its context. Its antigen is still unknown. Per-base qualities were not stored, and no clone one base away is much larger. The data derive from a study of OX40 agonist ivuxolimab in advanced cancers. In the study overall: Ivuxolimab, which targeted the costimulatory receptor OX40 (CD134), was an agonistic, fully human IgG2 monoclonal antibody. Intravenous ivuxolimab was administered to patients every 2 weeks at six dose levels: 0.01, 0.1, 0.3, 1.5, 3 and 10 mg/kg. Among the roughly 50 dose-escalation patients, approximately 20 had hepatocellular carcinoma, 15 or so melanoma, 9 renal cell carcinoma and 9 head and neck cancer. A male proportion of around 81% and a mean age of approximately 60 years, ranging from about 23 to 79, were recorded for the dose-escalation cohort. Prior anti-PD-1, anti-PD-L1 or anti-CTLA-4 therapy was permitted, and checkpoint inhibitors had been received by roughly 40% of dose-escalation patients. Partial responses occurred in three dose-escalation patients: two with cutaneous melanoma and one with hepatocellular carcinoma. The point of sequencing TCRbeta in the periphery was to test whether ivuxolimab changed TCR sequence diversity and drove clonal T-cell expansion. The paper describes the monotherapy dose-escalation part (N of about 50 patients) of the phase I trial of ivuxolimab.

Patients with autoimmune disease history or receiving systemic immunosuppression were excluded from the trial. Peripheral blood for TCR sequencing was collected from all dose cohorts at baseline, on cycle 4 day 1, and on cycle 7 day 1. The samples were taken from a phase I, first-in-human, multicenter, open-label dose-escalation trial of ivuxolimab. Adults with locally advanced or metastatic melanoma, renal cell carcinoma, hepatocellular carcinoma or head and neck squamous cell carcinoma were enrolled in the trial. Before TCR sequencing, CD4+ T cells and CD8+ T cells were sorted from peripheral blood as separate populations. The study at large found these results: The antigen specificity of the peripheral T cells that underwent clonal expansion was not determined. In the 0.1-3.0 mg/kg groups, partial responders had among the lowest normalized peripheral clonal expansion, particularly in CD8+ T cells. Low levels of normalized T-cell clonal expansion were also seen in some patients who did not respond. After ivuxolimab, more expanded clones were found on average in CD8+ T cells than in CD4+ T cells. At doses from 0.1 to 3.0 mg/kg, clonal expansion was seen in both CD4+ and CD8+ blood T cells between baseline and week 6.

After removal of 3 bases from V and 5 bases from J, the junction retains 3 bases not matched to a gene. The germline V gene sets CDR1 to KGHSH and CDR2 to LQKENI. From its cysteine to its phenylalanine, the CDR3 spans 14 amino acids. CDR3 DNA is the only sequence kept; it has 42 bases, read in frame from the first base. To sequence the TCRbeta CDR3 region, genomic DNA was isolated from the sorted cells. The immunoSEQ Assay was used for sequencing of TCRbeta CDR3 regions. TCRdb took this table from immuneACCESS and kept in-frame rearrangements with V and J called. Such tables lack part of the clones; where checked against another copy, unresolved V genes explain under half of the gap, and the rest is unexplained. Across this sample there are tens of thousands of clones, with about 82% seen only once. Roughly 0.9% of the sample is held by the ten biggest clonotypes.

The chain employs TRBV18 and TRBJ1-5, and 8 junction bases match TRBD1. The sample was CD4+ or CD8+ T cells sorted from blood, taken in a trial of the OX40 agonist ivuxolimab. The receptor was isolated from an adult with an advanced solid tumor such as melanoma, head and neck, liver or kidney cancer. The CDR3 sequence is CASSPGQGHQPQHF. The sequenced DNA: TGTGCCAGCTCACCCGGACAGGGCCATCAGCCCCAGCATTTT.